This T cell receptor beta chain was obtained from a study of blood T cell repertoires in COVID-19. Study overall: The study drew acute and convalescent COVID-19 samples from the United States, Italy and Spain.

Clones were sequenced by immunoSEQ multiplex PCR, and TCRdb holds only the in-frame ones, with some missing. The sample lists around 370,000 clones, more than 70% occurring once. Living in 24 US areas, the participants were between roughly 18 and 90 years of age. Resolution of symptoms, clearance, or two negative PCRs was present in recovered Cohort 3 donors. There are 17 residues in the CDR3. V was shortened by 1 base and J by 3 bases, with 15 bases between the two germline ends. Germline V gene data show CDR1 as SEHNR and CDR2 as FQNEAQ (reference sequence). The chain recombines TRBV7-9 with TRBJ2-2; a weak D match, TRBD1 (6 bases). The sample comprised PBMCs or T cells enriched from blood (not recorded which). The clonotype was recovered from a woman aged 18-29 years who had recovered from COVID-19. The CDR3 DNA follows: TGTGCCAGCAGCTTAGAACCTTGGGACATATACACCGGGGAGCTGTTTTTT. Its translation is CASSLEPWDIYTGELFF.